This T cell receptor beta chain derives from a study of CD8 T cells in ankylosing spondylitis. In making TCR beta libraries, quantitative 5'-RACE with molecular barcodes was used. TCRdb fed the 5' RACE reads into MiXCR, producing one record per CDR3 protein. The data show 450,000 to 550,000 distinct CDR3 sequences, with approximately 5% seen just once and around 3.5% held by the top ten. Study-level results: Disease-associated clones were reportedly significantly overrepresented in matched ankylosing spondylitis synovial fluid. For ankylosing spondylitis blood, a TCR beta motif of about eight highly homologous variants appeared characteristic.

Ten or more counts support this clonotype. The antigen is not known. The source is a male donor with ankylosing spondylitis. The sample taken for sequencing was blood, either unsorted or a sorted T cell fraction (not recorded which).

CDR3 region: CASSLGMTNLGAEAFF. The CDR3 region has the DNA TGCGCCAGCAGCTTGGGGATGACAAACCTTGGGGCTGAAGCTTTCTTT. The chain recombines TRBV5-1 with TRBJ1-1, with no clear D. The V end lost 0 bases, the J end lost 6 bases, and 18 bases lay between the germline ends. This CDR3 is 16 amino acids long. Germline lookup yields CDR1 SGHRS and CDR2 YFSETQ. Variable domain in full (rest from reference TRBV5-1 and TRBJ1-1): KAGVTQTPRYLIKTRGQQVTLSCSPISGHRSVSWYQQTPGQGLQFLFEYFSETQRNKGNFPGRFSGRQFSNSRSEMNVSTLELGDSALYLCASSLGMTNLGAEAFFGQGTRLTVV.